The clone carrying this T cell receptor (beta chain) was seen at least ten times. The sequence runs out 3 residues before the end of the CDR3; the remainder is reconstructed from the germline J gene. The data derive from a study of T cell clonality in common variable immunodeficiency. Using immunoSEQ multiplex PCR, the repertoire was profiled, and TCRdb retains in-frame clones only, with some absent. The sample has some 64,000 clones, none seen only once. The CDR3 totals 17 residues. Germline V gives CDR1 LGHNT, CDR2 FRNRAP. With 3 bases clipped from V and 6 bases from J, the junction kept 12 bases outside the gene matches.

The chain uses TRBV12-5 and TRBJ2-1; 9 bases fit TRBD1. Sequenced input: peripheral blood mononuclear cells. The clonotype comes from a person aged 18-70 years in good health. Incomplete CDR3 DNA: TGTGCTAGTGGTTTCGGGACAGGGAACCCCACCGGCAATGAG. Protein sequence: CASGFGTGNPTGNE. The CDR3 as a whole reads CASGFGTGNPTGNEQFF. The full variable domain, its missing parts supplied by reference TRBV12-5 and TRBJ2-1, is DARVTQTPRHKVTEMGQEVTMRCQPILGHNTVFWYRQTMMQGLELLAYFRNRAPLDDSGMPKDRFSAEMPDATLATLKIQPSEPRDSAVYFCASGFGTGNPTGNEQFFGPGTRLTVL.